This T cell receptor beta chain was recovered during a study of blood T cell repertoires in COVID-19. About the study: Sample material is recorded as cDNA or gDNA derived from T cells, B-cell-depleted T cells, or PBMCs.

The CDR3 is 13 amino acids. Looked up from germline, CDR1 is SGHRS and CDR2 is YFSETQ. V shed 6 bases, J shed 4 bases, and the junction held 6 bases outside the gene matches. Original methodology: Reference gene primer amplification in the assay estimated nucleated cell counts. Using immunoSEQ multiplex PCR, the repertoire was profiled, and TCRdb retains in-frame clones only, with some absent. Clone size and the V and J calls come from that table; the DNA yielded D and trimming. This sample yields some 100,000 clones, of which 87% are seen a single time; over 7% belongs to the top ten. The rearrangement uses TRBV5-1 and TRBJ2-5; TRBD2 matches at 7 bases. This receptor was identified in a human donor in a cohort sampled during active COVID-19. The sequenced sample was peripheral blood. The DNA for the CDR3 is TGCGCCAGCACGGGAGGAGGATTAGAGACCCAGTACTTC. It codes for CASTGGGLETQYF.